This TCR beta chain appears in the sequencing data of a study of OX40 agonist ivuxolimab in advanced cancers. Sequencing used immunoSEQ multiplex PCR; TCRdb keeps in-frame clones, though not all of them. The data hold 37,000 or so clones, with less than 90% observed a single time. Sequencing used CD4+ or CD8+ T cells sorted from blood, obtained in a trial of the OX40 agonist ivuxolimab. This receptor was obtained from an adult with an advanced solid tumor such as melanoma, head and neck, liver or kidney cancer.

The CDR3 region has the DNA TGCGCCAGCAGCCCCCGGGACAGGGGGGAAAAACTGTTTTTT. This translates into CASSPRDRGEKLFF. The rearrangement uses TRBV4-1 and TRBJ1-4; 11 bases align to TRBD1. With 4 bases clipped from V and 8 bases from J, the junction kept 3 bases outside the gene matches. Germline-derived CDR1 and CDR2 are MGHRA and YSYEKL. CDR3 length: 14 amino acids.